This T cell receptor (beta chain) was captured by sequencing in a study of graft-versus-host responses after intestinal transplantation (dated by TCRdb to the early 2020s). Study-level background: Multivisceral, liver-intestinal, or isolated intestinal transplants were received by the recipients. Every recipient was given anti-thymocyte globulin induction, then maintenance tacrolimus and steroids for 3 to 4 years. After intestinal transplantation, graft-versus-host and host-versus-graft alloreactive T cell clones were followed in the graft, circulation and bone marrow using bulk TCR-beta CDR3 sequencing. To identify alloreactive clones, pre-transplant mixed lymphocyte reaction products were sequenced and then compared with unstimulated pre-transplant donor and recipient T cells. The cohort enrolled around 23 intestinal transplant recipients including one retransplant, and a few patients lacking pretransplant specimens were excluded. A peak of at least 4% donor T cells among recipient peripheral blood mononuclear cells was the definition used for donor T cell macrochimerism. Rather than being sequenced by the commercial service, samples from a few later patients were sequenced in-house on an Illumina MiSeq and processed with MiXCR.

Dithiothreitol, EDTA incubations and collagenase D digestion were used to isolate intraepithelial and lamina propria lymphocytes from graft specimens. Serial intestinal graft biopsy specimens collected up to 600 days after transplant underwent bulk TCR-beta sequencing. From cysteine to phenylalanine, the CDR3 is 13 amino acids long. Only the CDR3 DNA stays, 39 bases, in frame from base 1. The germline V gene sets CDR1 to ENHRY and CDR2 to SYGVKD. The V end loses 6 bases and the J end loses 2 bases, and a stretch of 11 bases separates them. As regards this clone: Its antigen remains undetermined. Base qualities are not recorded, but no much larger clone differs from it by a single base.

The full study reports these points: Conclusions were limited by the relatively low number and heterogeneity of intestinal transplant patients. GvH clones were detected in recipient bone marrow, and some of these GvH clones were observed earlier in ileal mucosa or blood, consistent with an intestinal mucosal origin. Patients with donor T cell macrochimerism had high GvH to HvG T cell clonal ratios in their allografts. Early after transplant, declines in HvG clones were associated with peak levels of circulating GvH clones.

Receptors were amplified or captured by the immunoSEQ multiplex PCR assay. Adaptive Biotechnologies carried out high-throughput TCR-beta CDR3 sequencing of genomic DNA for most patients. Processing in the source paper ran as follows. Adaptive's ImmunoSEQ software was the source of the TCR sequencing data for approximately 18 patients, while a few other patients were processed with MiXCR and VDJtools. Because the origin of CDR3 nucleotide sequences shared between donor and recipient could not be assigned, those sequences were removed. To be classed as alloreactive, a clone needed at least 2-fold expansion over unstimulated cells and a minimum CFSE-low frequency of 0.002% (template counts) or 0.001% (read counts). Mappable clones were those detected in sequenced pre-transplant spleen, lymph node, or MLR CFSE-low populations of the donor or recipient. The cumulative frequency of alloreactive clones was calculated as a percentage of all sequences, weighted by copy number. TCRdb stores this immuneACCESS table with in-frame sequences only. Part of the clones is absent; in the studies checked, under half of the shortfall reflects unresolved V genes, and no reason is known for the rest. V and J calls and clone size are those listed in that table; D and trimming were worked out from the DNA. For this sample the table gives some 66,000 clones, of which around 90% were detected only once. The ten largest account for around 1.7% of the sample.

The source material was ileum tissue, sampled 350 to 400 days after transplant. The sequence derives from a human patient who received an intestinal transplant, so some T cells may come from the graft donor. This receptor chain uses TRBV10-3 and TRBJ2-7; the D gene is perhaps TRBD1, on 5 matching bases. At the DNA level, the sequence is TGTGCCATCAGCCCACAGGAACCCTACGAGCAGTACTTC. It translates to CAISPQEPYEQYF.